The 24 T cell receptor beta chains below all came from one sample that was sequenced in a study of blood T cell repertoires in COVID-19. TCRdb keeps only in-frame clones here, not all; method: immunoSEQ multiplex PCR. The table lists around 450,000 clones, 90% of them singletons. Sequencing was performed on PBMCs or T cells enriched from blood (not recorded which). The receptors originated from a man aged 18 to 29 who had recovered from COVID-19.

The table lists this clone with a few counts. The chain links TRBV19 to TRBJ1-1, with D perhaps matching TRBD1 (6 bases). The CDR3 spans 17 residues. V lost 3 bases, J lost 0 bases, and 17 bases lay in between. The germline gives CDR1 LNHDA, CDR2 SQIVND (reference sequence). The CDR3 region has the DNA TGTGCCAGTAGTATGCCCTGGGGGCAGGATATGAACACTGAAGCTTTCTTT. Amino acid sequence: CASSMPWGQDMNTEAFF.

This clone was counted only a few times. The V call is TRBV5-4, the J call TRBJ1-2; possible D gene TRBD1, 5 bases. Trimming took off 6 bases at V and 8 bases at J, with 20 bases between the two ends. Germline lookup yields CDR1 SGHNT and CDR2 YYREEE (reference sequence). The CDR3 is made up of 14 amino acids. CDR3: CASKPWGSREGYTF. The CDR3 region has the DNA TGTGCCAGCAAACCTTGGGGCAGCCGCGAGGGCTACACCTTC.

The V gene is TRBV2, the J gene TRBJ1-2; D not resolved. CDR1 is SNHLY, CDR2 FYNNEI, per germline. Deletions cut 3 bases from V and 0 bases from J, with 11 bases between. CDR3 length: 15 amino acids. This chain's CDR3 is CASSESAGSNYGYTF. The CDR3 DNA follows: TGTGCCAGCAGTGAGTCGGCAGGATCTAACTATGGCTACACCTTC.

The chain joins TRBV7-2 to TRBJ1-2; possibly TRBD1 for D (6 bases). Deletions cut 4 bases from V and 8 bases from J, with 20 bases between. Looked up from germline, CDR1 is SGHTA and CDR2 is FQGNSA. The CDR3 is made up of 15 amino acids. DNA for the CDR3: TGTGCCAGCAGCTGGGGGGGGCAGCGCCCAGTGGGCTACACCTTC. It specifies CASSWGGQRPVGYTF.

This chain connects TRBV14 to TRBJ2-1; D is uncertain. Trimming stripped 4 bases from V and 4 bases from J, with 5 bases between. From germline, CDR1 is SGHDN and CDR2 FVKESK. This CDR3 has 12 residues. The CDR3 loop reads CASSRQYNEQFF. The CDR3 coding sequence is TGTGCCAGCAGCCGCCAGTACAATGAGCAGTTCTTC. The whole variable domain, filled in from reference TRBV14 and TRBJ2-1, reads EAGVTQFPSHSVIEKGQTVTLRCDPISGHDNLYWYRRVMGKEIKFLLHFVKESKQDESGMPNNRFLAERTGGTYSTLKVQPAELEDSGVYFCASSRQYNEQFFGPGTRLTVL.

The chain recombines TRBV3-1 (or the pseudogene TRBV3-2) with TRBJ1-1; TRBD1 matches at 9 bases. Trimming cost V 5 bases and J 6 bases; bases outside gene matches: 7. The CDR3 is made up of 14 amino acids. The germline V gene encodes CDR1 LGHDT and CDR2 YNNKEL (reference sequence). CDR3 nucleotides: TGTGCCAGCAGCATCAGGACAGGGGCAGCTGAAGCTTTCTTT. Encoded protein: CASSIRTGAAEAFF.

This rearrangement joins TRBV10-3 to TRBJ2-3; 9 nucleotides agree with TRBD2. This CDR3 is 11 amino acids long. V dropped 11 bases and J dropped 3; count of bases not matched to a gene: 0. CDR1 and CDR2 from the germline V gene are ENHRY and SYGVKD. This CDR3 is CAAGGTDTQYF. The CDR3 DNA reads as TGTGCCGCGGGGGGGACAGATACGCAGTATTTT.

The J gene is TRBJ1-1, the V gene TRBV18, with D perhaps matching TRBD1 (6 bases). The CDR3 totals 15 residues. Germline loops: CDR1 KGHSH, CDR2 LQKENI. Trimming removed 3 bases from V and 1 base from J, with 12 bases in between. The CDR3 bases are TGTGCCAGCTCACCTCTACCGGGACAGAACACTGAAGCTTTCTTT. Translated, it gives CASSPLPGQNTEAFF.

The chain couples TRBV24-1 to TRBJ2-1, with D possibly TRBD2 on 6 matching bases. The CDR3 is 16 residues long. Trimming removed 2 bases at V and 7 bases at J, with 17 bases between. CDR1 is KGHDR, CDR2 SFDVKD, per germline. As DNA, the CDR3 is TGTGCCACCAGTGATTCCACCGGGACTGGAGGTAATGAGCAGTTCTTC. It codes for CATSDSTGTGGNEQFF.

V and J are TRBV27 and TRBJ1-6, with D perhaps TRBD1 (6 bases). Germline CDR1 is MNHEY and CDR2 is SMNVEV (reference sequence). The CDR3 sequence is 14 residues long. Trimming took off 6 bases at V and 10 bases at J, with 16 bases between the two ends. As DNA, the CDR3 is TGTGCCAGCAGCGTCCGACAGGCACACTCACCCCTCCACTTT. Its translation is CASSVRQAHSPLHF.

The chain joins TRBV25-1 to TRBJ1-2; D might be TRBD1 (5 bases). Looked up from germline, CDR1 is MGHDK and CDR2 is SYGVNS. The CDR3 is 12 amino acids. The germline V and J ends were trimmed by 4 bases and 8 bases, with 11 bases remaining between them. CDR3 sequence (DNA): TGTGCCAGCAGTGCCGGGGCGGGGGGCTACACCTTC. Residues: CASSAGAGGYTF.

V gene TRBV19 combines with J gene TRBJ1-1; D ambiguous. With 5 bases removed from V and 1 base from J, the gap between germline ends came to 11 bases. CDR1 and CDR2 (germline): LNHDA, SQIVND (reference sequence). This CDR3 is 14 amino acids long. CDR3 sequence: CASSSTTTNTEAFF. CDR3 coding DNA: TGTGCCAGTAGTTCTACGACTACGAACACTGAAGCTTTCTTT.

The CDR3 DNA follows: TGTGCCAGCTCACCAAGACTGGACTACGAGCAGTACTTC. This translates into CASSPRLDYEQYF. This sequence joins TRBV18 and TRBJ2-7; D unresolved. Germline-derived CDR1 and CDR2 are KGHSH and LQKENI. The CDR3 runs 13 residues. The V end was cut by 2 bases, the J end by 3 bases, with 8 bases between.

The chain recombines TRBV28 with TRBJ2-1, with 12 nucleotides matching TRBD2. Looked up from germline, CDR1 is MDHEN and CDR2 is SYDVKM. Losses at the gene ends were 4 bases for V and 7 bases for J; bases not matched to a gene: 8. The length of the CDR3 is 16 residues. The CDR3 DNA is TGTGCCAGCAGTTCCCGGGGACTAGCGGGCTCGAATGAGCAGTTCTTC. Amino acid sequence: CASSSRGLAGSNEQFF.

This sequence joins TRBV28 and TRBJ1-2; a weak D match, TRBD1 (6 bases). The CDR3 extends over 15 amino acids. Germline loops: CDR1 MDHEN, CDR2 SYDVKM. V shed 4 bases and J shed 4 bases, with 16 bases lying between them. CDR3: CASSSPGGGGYGYTF. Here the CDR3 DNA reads TGTGCCAGCAGTTCCCCTGGGGGCGGTGGCTATGGCTACACCTTC.

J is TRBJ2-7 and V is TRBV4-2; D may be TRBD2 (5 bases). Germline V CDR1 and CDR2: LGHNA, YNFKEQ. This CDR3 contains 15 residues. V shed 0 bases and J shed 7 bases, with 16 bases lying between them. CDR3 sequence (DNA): TGTGCCAGCAGCCAAGAGGGAGAGAGGGCCTGGGAGCAGTACTTC. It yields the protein CASSQEGERAWEQYF.

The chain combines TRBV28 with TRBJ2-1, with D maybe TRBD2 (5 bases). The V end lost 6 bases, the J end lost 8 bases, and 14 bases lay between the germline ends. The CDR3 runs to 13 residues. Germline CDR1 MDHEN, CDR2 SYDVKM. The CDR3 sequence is CASRRTGSDEQFF. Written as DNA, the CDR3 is TGTGCCAGCAGGCGAACGGGATCGGATGAGCAGTTCTTC.

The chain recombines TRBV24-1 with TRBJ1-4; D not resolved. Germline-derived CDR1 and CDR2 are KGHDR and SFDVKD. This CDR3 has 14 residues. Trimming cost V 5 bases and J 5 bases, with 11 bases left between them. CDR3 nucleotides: TGTGCCACCAGTGGAAGCCCTTTCAATGAAAAACTGTTTTTT. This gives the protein CATSGSPFNEKLFF.

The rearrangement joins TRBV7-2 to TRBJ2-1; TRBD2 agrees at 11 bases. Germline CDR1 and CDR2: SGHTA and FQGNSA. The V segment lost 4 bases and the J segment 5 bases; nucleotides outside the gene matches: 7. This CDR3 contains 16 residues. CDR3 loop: CASSYFGTSGNNEQFF. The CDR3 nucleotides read TGTGCCAGCAGCTATTTCGGGACTAGCGGAAACAATGAGCAGTTCTTC. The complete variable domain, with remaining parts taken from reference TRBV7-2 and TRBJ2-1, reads GAGVSQSPSNKVTEKGKDVELRCDPISGHTALYWYRQSLGQGLEFLIYFQGNSAPDKSGLPSDRFSAERTGGSVSTLTIQRTQQEDSAVYLCASSYFGTSGNNEQFFGPGTRLTVL.

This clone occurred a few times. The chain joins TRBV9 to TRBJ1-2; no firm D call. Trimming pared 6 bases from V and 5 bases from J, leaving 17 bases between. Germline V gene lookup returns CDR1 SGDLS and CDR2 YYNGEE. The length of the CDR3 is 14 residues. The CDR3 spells CASTQVPGGYGYTF. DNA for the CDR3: TGTGCCAGCACTCAAGTTCCGGGAGGTTATGGCTACACCTTC.

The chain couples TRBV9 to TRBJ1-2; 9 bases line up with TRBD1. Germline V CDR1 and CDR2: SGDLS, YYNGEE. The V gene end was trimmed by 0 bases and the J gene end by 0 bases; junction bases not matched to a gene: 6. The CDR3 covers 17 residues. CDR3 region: CASSVAGTGISNYGYTF. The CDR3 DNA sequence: TGTGCCAGCAGCGTAGCTGGGACAGGGATATCTAACTATGGCTACACCTTC.

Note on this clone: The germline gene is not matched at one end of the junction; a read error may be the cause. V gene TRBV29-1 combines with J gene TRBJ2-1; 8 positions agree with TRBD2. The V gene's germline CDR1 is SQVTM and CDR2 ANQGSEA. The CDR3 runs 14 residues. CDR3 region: CSVDTSGSYNEQFF. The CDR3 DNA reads TGCAGCGTGGACACTAGCGGTTCCTATAATGAGCAGTTCTTC.

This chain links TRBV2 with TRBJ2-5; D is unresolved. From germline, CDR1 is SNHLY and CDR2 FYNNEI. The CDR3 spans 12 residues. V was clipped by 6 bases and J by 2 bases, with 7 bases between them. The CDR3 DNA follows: TGTGCCAGCAGCTTCAGGCAAGAGACCCAGTACTTC. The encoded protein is CASSFRQETQYF.

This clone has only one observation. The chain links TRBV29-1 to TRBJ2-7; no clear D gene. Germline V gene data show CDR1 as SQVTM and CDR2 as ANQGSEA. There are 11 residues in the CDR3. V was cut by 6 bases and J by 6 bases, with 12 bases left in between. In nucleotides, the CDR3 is TGCAGCGTCGCCGGTAGCTTCGAGCAGTACTTC. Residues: CSVAGSFEQYF.